These T cell receptor beta chains were read from a single sample in a study of Graves' ophthalmopathy and Graves' hyperthyroidism. Via MiXCR, TCRdb re-called the multiplex PCR reads, giving one row per CDR3 protein. This sample has some 160,000 distinct CDR3 sequences; 30% to 45% occur once, and the top ten carry 8% to 9%. Material for sequencing was peripheral blood. These receptors came from a man aged 25 to 40 with Graves' ophthalmopathy. Both conserved end residues are part of each CDR3. A D gene is named only where the DNA matches it firmly. Expanded clones are given a class, and other clones once, few, many or no size at all.

TGTGCCACCACCGGACAGGGGCAGACTGAAGCTTTCTTT CATTGQGQTEAFF many TRBJ1-1 TRBD1 TRBV6-1
TGCGCCAGCAGCCTGACAGAAGGGGAGACCCAGTACTTC CASSLTEGETQYF - TRBJ2-5 - TRBV5-1
TGTGCCAGCAGTGTCGGGACTTCTTACGAGCAGTACTTC CASSVGTSYEQYF many TRBJ2-7 - TRBV12-3/TRBV12-4
TGTGCCATCAAGGACGTTGACGAGCAGTACTTC CAIKDVDEQYF many TRBJ2-7 - TRBV10-3
TGCAGTGCTAGAGTCCGGGACAGAAACACTGAAGCTTTCTTT CSARVRDRNTEAFF - TRBJ1-1 TRBD1 TRBV20-1
TGTGCCAGCAGCAAAAACGGATACGAGCAGTACTTC CASSKNGYEQYF - TRBJ2-7 - TRBV12-3/TRBV12-4
TGTGCCAGCAGTCGAATCAGTAACTATGGCTACACCTTC CASSRISNYGYTF - TRBJ1-2 - TRBV2
TGTGCCTGGAGCCAAGGGCGCGGGAACACTGAAGCTTTCTTT CAWSQGRGNTEAFF many TRBJ1-1 - TRBV30
TGCAGTGCTAGACTGGCACGACTAGATCAAGAGACCCAGTACTTC CSARLARLDQETQYF many TRBJ2-5 - TRBV20-1
TGTGCCGGCGGCGGGCTGAACTATGGCTACACCTTC CAGGGLNYGYTF many TRBJ1-2 - TRBV5-5
TGTGCCAGCAGTGAAATGGGGCGCGGCTACACCTTC CASSEMGRGYTF - TRBJ1-2 - TRBV6-1
TGCAGTGCCCCAAGAGGACAGCTGAACACTGAAGCTTTCTTT CSAPRGQLNTEAFF - TRBJ1-1 - TRBV20-1
TGTGCCAGCAGTTCTAGGACAGGGGTAGAGACCCAGTACTTC CASSSRTGVETQYF many TRBJ2-5 TRBD1 TRBV6-5
TGTGCCAGCAGTCCCCACCAGGGGGGCACTGAAGCTTTCTTT CASSPHQGGTEAFF many TRBJ1-1 TRBD1 TRBV28
TGTGCCAGCAGTCCCCGAGGCGGGGGTCTAGGAAGCAATCAGCCCCAGCATTTT CASSPRGGGLGSNQPQHF many TRBJ1-5 - TRBV28
TGCGCCAGCAGCCAAGAGCCAGCGGGAGGGCCTCTCGAGCAGTACTTC CASSQEPAGGPLEQYF many TRBJ2-7 TRBD2 TRBV4-1
TGTGCCAGCAGTCCCCGGGGTAGCGGGAGGCTGGCCGAGCAGTACTTC CASSPRGSGRLAEQYF - TRBJ2-7 TRBD2 TRBV12-3/TRBV12-4
TGTGCCAGCAGCTCCCGAAGTAGCGGCAATCAGCCCCAGCATTTT CASSSRSSGNQPQHF many TRBJ1-5 - TRBV7-2
TGTGCCAGCAGCCTGGCAGGGACAGGGGTTTCTGGAAACACCATATATTTT CASSLAGTGVSGNTIYF many TRBJ1-3 TRBD1 TRBV6-4
TGTGCCAGCAGCCTAGGACTAGCGGGAGGGTATTCCTACGAGCAGTACTTC CASSLGLAGGYSYEQYF - TRBJ2-7 TRBD2 TRBV9
TGCAGTGCTAGAGACCCAGGGCCTAAGACGGCTTTCTTT CSARDPGPKTAFF - TRBJ1-1 - TRBV20-1
TGTGCCAGCATCTCCCTTGGGGCCAGTATGAACACTGAAGCTTTCTTT CASISLGASMNTEAFF - TRBJ1-1 - TRBV28